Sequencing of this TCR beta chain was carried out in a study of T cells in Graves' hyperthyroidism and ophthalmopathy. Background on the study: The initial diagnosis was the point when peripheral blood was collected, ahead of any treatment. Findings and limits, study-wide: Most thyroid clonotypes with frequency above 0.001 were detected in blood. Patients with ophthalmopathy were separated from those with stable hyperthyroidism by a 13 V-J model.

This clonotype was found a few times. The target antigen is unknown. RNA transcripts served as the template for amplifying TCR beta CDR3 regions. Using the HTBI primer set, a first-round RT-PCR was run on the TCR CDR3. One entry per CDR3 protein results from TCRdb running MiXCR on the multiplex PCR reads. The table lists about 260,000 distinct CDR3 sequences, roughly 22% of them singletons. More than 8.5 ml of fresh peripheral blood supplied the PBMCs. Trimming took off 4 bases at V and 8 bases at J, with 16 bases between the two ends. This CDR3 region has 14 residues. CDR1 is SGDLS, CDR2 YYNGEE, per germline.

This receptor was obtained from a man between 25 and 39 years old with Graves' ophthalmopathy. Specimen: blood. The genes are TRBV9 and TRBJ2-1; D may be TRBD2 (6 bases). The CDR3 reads CASSNSGESDEQFF. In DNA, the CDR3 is TGTGCCAGCAGCAACTCGGGAGAGAGCGATGAGCAGTTCTTC.